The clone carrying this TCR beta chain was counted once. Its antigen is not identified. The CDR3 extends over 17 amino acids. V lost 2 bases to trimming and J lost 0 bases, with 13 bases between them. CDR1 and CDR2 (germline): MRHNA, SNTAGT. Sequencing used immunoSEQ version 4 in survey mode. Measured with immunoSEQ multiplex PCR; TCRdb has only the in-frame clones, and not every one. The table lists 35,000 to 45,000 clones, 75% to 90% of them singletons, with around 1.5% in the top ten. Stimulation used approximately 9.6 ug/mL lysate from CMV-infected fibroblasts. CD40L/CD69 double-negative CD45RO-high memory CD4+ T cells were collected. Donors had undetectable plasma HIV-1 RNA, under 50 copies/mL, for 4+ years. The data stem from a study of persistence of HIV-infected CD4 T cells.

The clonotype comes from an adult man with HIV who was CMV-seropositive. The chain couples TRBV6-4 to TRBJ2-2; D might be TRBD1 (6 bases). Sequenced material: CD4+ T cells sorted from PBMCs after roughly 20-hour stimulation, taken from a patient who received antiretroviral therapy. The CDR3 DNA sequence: TGTGCCAGCAGTGACGCAACCGGGACATCGAACACCGGGGAGCTGTTTTTT. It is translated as CASSDATGTSNTGELFF.